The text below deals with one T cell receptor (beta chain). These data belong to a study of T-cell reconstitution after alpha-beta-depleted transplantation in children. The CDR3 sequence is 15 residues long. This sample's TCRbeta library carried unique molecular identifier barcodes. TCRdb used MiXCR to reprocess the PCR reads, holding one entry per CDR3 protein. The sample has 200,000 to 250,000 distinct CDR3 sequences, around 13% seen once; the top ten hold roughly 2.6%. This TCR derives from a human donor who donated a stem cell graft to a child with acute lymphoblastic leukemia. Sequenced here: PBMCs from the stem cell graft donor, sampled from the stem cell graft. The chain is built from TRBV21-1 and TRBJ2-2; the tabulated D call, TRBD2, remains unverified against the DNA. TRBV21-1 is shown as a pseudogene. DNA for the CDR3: TGTGCCAGCAGCAAATACTGGAGGTCCCCCGGGGAGCTGTTTTTT. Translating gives CASSKYWRSPGELFF.